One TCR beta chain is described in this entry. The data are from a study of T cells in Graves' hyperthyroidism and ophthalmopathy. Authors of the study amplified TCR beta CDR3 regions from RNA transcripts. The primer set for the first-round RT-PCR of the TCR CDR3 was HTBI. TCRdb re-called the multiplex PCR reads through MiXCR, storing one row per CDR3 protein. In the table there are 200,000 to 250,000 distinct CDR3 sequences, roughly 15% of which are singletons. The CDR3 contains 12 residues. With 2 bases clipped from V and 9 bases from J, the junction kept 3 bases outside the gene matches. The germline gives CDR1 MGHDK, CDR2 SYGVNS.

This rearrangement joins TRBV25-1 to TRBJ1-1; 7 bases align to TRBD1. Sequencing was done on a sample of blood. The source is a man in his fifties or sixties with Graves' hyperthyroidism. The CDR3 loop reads CASSEQGEQAFF. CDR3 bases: TGTGCCAGCAGTGAACAGGGGGAGCAAGCTTTCTTT.